This entry describes one T cell receptor (beta chain). Its antigen remains unknown. PCR was performed a second time for roughly 7 to 11 cycles using a sample-barcoded 5' primer and a J-beta primer mix. TCRdb itself ran the 5' RACE reads through MiXCR, one entry per CDR3 protein. The table has about 1.8 million distinct CDR3 sequences, roughly 50% seen once. These data belong to a study of blood T cells in healthy people across ages. The CDR3 is 14 residues long. The germline V gene encodes CDR1 DFQATT and CDR2 SNEGSKA (reference sequence). The trim removed 4 bases at V and 2 bases at J, leaving 4 bases unmatched. Study-level points and caveats: The long-lived group displayed more naive CD4+ cells, plus higher diversity, than the aged donors did.

The receptor was isolated from a woman in her thirties or forties in good health. The sample comprised blood. The rearrangement joins TRBV20-1 to TRBJ2-7; 11 bases fit TRBD1. CDR3 loop: CSAKSGQGAYEQYF. In DNA form, the CDR3 reads TGCAGTGCTAAATCGGGACAGGGGGCCTACGAGCAGTACTTC.